Described below is a single T cell receptor (beta chain) sequence and its context. The sample comes from a study of blood T cell repertoires in COVID-19. Background on the study: COVID-19 samples, acute and convalescent, were from the United States, Italy and Spain. Sample material is recorded as cDNA or gDNA derived from T cells, B-cell-depleted T cells, or PBMCs.

TCRdb's copy holds only in-frame clones and misses some; the assay was immunoSEQ multiplex PCR. The repertoire holds about 350,000 clones, with around nine tenths as singletons. Residents of approximately 25 US areas, aged about 18 to 89 years, made up the participants. Exposed participants came across a COVID-19 case within 2 weeks before study entry. Trimming shortened V by 8 bases and J by 9 bases, and 13 bases separated the two germline ends. The CDR3 totals 12 residues. Germline CDR1 LGHDT, CDR2 YNNKEL (reference sequence). The sequence came from a woman in her twenties or thirties who had been exposed to COVID-19. The V and J genes are TRBV3-1 (or the pseudogene TRBV3-2) and TRBJ1-4; D possibly corresponds to TRBD1 (6 bases). Sequenced material: PBMCs or T cells enriched from blood (not recorded which). The CDR3: CASATGGQKLFF. CDR3 DNA: TGTGCCAGCGCGACGGGGGGCCAAAAACTGTTTTTT.